The sequence of this TCR beta chain was determined in a study of response to subunit inactivated influenza vaccine. Whole-study findings and limits: There was a suggestion from the authors that each seasonal influenza vaccination recruits few new T cells.

With 9 bases clipped from V and 5 bases from J, the junction kept 7 bases outside the gene matches. Germline CDR1 and CDR2: SGHRS and YFSETQ. This CDR3 is built from 14 residues. TCRdb re-analysed the RT-PCR reads in MiXCR, keeping a single row per CDR3 protein. The sample gives around 790,000 distinct CDR3 sequences, approximately 21% of which show up once; about 9.4% is in the top ten. On this clonotype: What it binds is not known.

This sequence originates from a man aged 45-65 years who received an inactivated influenza vaccine. This specimen was PBMCs from blood, taken 4 to 6 days after vaccination. The V call is TRBV5-1, the J call TRBJ2-1; 11 bases fit TRBD2. The CDR3 sequence: CATRLAGGHNEQFF. The CDR3 DNA is TGCGCCACCCGTCTAGCGGGGGGTCACAATGAGCAGTTCTTC. Using reference TRBV5-1 and TRBJ2-1 for the parts outside the CDR3, the full variable domain is KAGVTQTPRYLIKTRGQQVTLSCSPISGHRSVSWYQQTPGQGLQFLFEYFSETQRNKGNFPGRFSGRQFSNSRSEMNVSTLELGDSALYLCATRLAGGHNEQFFGPGTRLTVL.